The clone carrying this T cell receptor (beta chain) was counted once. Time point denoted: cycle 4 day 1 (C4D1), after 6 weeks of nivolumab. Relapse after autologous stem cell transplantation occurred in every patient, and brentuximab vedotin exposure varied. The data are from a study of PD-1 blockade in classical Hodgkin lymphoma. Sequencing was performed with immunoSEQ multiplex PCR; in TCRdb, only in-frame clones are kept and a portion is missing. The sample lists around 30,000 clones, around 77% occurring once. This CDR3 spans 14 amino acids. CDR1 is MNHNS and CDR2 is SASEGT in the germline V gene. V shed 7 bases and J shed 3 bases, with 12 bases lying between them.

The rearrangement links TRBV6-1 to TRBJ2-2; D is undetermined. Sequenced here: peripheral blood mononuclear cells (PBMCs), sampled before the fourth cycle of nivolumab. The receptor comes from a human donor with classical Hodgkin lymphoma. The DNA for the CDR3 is TGTGCCAGCACTAGGGCAGACTACACCGGGGAGCTGTTTTTT. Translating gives CASTRADYTGELFF.